The T cell receptor (beta chain) described here comes from a study of CD8+CD57+ T cells in acquired aplastic anemia. This clonotype was recorded at least ten times. Antigen: not known. The study, taken as a whole, reports: Comparison of patients with controls identified around 30 shared CD8+ CDR3 sequences.

TCR beta VDJ and CDR3 profiles were obtained from a genomic DNA template. A single record per CDR3 protein comes from TCRdb applying MiXCR to the reads. The sample holds 200,000 to 250,000 distinct CDR3 sequences, almost 50% seen once. Patients sequenced had flow cytometry evidence of CD8+CD57+ cell expansion. The sample was sorted CD4+, CD8+, or CD8+CD57+ T cells (not recorded which) from PBMCs. The sequence was obtained from a human donor with aplastic anemia.

The chain's CDR3 is CSARDLRDSDSYEQYF. CDR3 bases: TGCAGTGCTAGAGATCTCCGGGACAGTGACTCCTACGAGCAGTACTTC. The chain uses TRBV20-1 and TRBJ2-7, with 7 positions matching TRBD1. J lost 0 bases, V lost 0 bases, and 8 bases had no gene match. The germline V gene encodes CDR1 DFQATT and CDR2 SNEGSKA (reference sequence). The CDR3 runs to 16 residues.